A selection of T cell receptor beta chains follows, all from one sample in a study of blood T cell repertoires in COVID-19. The method was immunoSEQ multiplex PCR; TCRdb's version includes in-frame clones alone and lacks a portion of them. The table shows around 250,000 clones, with 65% to 90% occurring only once. Sequenced: PBMCs or T cells enriched from blood (not recorded which). Every receptor here comes from a woman in her 50s with acute COVID-19. Each CDR3 is given with its conserved first and last residue. D genes are given only for firm matches. Clone size, where shown, is once, few, many, or a class for clones that have expanded.

clone_size j_call d_call v_call cdr3_nt cdr3_aa
NA TRBJ2-3 TRBD2 TRBV24-1 TGTGCCACCAGTGATCGCAGCGGGGGCCTAGATACGCAGTATTTT CATSDRSGGLDTQYF
once TRBJ2-1 NA TRBV7-2 TGTGCCAGCAGTCCCCGCGGTGGCGGGGGCCGGGGTGAGCAGTTCTTC CASSPRGGGGRGEQFF
NA TRBJ1-2 NA TRBV3-1/TRBV3-2 TGTGCCAGCAGCCAAGATTTTGGCAGGGTAGGAGGCTACACCTTC CASSQDFGRVGGYTF
once TRBJ1-1 NA TRBV12-3/TRBV12-4 TGTGCCAGCAGTGAGACAGAGAACACTGAAGCTTTCTTT CASSETENTEAFF
NA TRBJ2-7 TRBD1 TRBV27 TGTGCCAGCAGCATCGACAGGGCCTACGAGCAGTACTTC CASSIDRAYEQYF
NA TRBJ2-5 NA TRBV9 TGTGCCAGCAGCGTAGCTTGGCAGGGCGGCGAGACCCAGTACTTC CASSVAWQGGETQYF
NA TRBJ1-4 NA TRBV7-6 TGTGCCAGCAGCTTAGGTGGAAGGGGCACTAATGAAAAACTGTTTTTT CASSLGGRGTNEKLFF
NA TRBJ1-3 NA TRBV30 TGTGCCTGGACAGGCTCTGGAAACACCATATATTTT CAWTGSGNTIYF
NA TRBJ1-2 NA TRBV6-1 TGTGCCAGCAGTGAACAGGGACTCGGGGGATTTTCTGGCTACACCTTC CASSEQGLGGFSGYTF
NA TRBJ1-2 TRBD1 TRBV7-3 TGTGCCAGCAGCCACGGACAGGGTTCTGGCTACACCTTC CASSHGQGSGYTF
once TRBJ2-2 NA TRBV29-1 TGCAGCGCGGGTAGGGGGAACACCGGGGAGCTGTTTTTT CSAGRGNTGELFF
once TRBJ1-1 NA TRBV15 TGTGCCACCAGCAGGACTCAAGTAATCCCCGTAGCTGAAGCTTTCTTT CATSRTQVIPVAEAFF
once TRBJ2-3 NA TRBV19 TGTGCCAGTAGTAGCCGCCGGGGGTTCGAAACAGATACGCAGTATTTT CASSSRRGFETDTQYF
once TRBJ2-1 NA TRBV5-1 TGCGCCAGCAGCTGGGACACGTACAATGAGCAGTTCTTC CASSWDTYNEQFF
few TRBJ1-2 NA TRBV30 TGTGCCTACGACAGGACCTATGGCTACACCTTC CAYDRTYGYTF
NA TRBJ1-1 TRBD1 TRBV6-2/TRBV6-3 TGTGCCAGCAGTCCCCCTCTCGACAGGGTCACTGAAGCTTTCTTT CASSPPLDRVTEAFF
NA TRBJ1-1 NA TRBV5-1 TGCGCCAGCAGCTTGGGGACAGTAAATGAAGCTTTCTTT CASSLGTVNEAFF
few TRBJ2-3 TRBD2 TRBV9 TGTGCCAGCAGCCCATATTCTAGCGGGGGGATGGATACGCAGTATTTT CASSPYSSGGMDTQYF
NA TRBJ1-3 NA TRBV5-1 TGCGCCAGCAGCCCACAGGCAGTGGCTGGAAACACCATATATTTT CASSPQAVAGNTIYF
once TRBJ1-1 NA TRBV10-3 TGTGCCATCAGTGAATGGGCCACTGAAGCTTTCTTT CAISEWATEAFF
NA TRBJ1-2 NA TRBV7-2 TGTGCCAGCAGCTCGAACCCAGGGGACGGCTACACCTTC CASSSNPGDGYTF
NA TRBJ2-1 TRBD2 TRBV7-9 TGTGCCAGCAGCTTAGGGGGACTAGCGCAGGATGAGCAGTTCTTC CASSLGGLAQDEQFF
once TRBJ2-5 TRBD1 TRBV5-4 TGTGCCAGCAGCTTGACAGGGGTGGAGACCCAGTACTTC CASSLTGVETQYF
NA TRBJ1-2 NA TRBV25-1 TGTGCCAGCCAGACAGACTATGGCTACACCTTC CASQTDYGYTF
NA TRBJ1-5 NA TRBV30 TGTGCCTGGAGTACCTGGGGGGGTGATCAGCCCCAGCATTTT CAWSTWGGDQPQHF
NA TRBJ1-6 TRBD1 TRBV7-2 TGTGCCAGCAGCTCCCGGTGGACAGGGGGTAATTCACCCCTCCACTTT CASSSRWTGGNSPLHF
NA TRBJ1-2 TRBD1 TRBV4-2 TGTGCCAGCGGGGACAGGGGGCGAAGTGGCTACACCTTC CASGDRGRSGYTF
few TRBJ1-5 TRBD1 TRBV19 TGTGCCAGTAGTACGGACAGGGGTTTGGGTTCTATTAGCAATCAGCCCCAGCATTTT CASSTDRGLGSISNQPQHF
NA TRBJ1-1 TRBD1 TRBV2 TGTGCCAGCGACGATTTGGGACAGGGCACTGAAGCTTTCTTT CASDDLGQGTEAFF
NA TRBJ1-2 TRBD1 TRBV6-6 TGTGCCAGCACGGGACAGGGTTCCGGTGGCTACACCTTC CASTGQGSGGYTF
NA TRBJ2-3 NA TRBV28 TGTGCCAGCATCGCCCACAAAAACACAGATACGCAGTATTTT CASIAHKNTDTQYF
NA TRBJ1-4 NA TRBV5-1 TGCGCCAGCAGCTTGGTAACTCGGGAAAAACTGTTTTTT CASSLVTREKLFF
NA TRBJ1-1 NA TRBV7-9 TGTGCCAGCAGCTTAGAGGCGCGGCAGGGTGAAGCTTTCTTT CASSLEARQGEAFF
NA TRBJ1-3 NA TRBV7-9 TGTGCCAGCAGCTTAGCGTCGGGAACTGGAAACACCATATATTTT CASSLASGTGNTIYF
NA TRBJ1-2 NA TRBV6-1 TGTGCCAGCAGTGAGTCTCACTATGGCTACACCTTC CASSESHYGYTF
NA TRBJ1-6 NA TRBV7-2 TGTGCCAGCAGCGAAGGACAGCCACCCAATTCACCCCTCCACTTT CASSEGQPPNSPLHF
NA TRBJ2-7 NA TRBV20-1 TGCAGTGCAGCTCGAGTAAACGAGCAGTACTTC CSAARVNEQYF
NA TRBJ1-1 NA TRBV4-1 TGCGCCAGCAGCCATGACAGCTTGAACACTGAAGCTTTCTTT CASSHDSLNTEAFF
NA TRBJ2-7 NA TRBV7-6 TGTGCCAGCAGCTTAACAGGTTACGACGAGCAGTACTTC CASSLTGYDEQYF
NA TRBJ1-1 TRBD1 TRBV2 TGTGCCAGCAGTGAAAATCCCCAGGGGGTGGGGGGCACTGAAGCTTTCTTT CASSENPQGVGGTEAFF
NA TRBJ1-2 NA TRBV30 TGTGCCTGGAGTGTATGGGCAGGGCCAAACTATGGCTACACCTTC CAWSVWAGPNYGYTF
NA TRBJ2-1 TRBD2 TRBV7-9 TGTGCCAGCAGCTTATCGGGGGGGCTTGGTAACAATGAGCAGTTCTTC CASSLSGGLGNNEQFF
NA TRBJ2-1 TRBD2 TRBV9 TGTGCCAGCAGCGTAGATATTCCGGGGGGGCTCTACAATGAGCAGTTCTTC CASSVDIPGGLYNEQFF
NA TRBJ2-5 NA TRBV30 TGTGCCTGGAGTAACAATCAAGAGACCCAGTACTTC CAWSNNQETQYF
NA TRBJ1-1 TRBD1 TRBV2 TGTGCCAGCAGGCCCGGGACAGGGTTCAAGAACACTGAAGCTTTCTTT CASRPGTGFKNTEAFF
NA TRBJ2-3 TRBD1 TRBV7-2 TGTGCCAGCAGCTCGGGACAGGTGGGAGATACGCAGTATTTT CASSSGQVGDTQYF
NA TRBJ2-2 TRBD2 TRBV7-8 TGTGCCAGCAGCCTATTAGCGGGGCATGGTGGTACCGGGGAGCTGTTTTTT CASSLLAGHGGTGELFF
NA TRBJ1-6 NA TRBV7-9 TGTGCCAGCAGCTCTAGGGGTGTAGGCTCACCCCTCCACTTT CASSSRGVGSPLHF